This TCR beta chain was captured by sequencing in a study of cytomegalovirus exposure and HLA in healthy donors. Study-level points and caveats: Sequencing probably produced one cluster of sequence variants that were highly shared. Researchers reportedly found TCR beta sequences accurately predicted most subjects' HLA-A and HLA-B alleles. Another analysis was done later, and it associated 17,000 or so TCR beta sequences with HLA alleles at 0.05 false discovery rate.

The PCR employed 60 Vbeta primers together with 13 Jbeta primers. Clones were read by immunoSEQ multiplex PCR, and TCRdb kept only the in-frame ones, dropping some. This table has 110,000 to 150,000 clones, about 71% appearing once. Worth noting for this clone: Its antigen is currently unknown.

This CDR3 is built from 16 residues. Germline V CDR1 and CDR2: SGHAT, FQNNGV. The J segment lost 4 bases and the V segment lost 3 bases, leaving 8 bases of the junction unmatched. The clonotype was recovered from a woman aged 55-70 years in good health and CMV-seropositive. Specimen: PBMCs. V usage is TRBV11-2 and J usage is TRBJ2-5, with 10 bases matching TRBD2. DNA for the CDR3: TGTGCCAGCAGCTTGGACGCTCCTAGCGGGAGAGAGACCCAGTACTTC. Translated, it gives CASSLDAPSGRETQYF.